This T cell receptor beta chain was captured in a study of shared clonotypes between healthy human individuals (TCRdb year 2020). A note on the overall study: A couple of women and a few men aged 18 to 49 years were included in the cohort. For each donor, three plates each were used for CD4 naive and CD4 memory, two plates were used for CD8 naive, and one plate was used for CD8 memory. The study deeply sequenced blood TCR repertoires of several healthy adults to estimate repertoire size and the extent of clonotype sharing between individuals. Per donor, leukapheresis produced somewhere between about 0.85 and 8.9 billion PBMCs. Libraries were prepared and TCR repertoires were sequenced by different laboratories using diverse techniques, in order to increase sequencing depth and limit assay-specific biases.

Paper-wide results and their limitations: Because the study included a small number of donors, the genetic and exposure-history diversity represented was limited. Compared with non-shared clonotypes, clonotypes shared by all four sorted-subset donors had higher generation probabilities. Sampling was restricted to blood, and TCR repertoires in tissues likely differ from the TCR repertoires found in blood. When several donors were compared, the shared fraction of clonotypes was approximately 5% for naive CD4, about 4% for naive CD8, more than 2% for memory CD4, and less than 0.5% for memory CD8. Naive subsets generally had larger estimated clonotype richness than memory subsets did. Pairwise subsampling indicated that sequencing depth was expected to affect the degree of clonotype sharing among donors. Rarefaction of sorted-subset datasets indicated incomplete sequencing despite the large sequencing depth.

This clone has just one count. Its specific antigen is unknown. No much larger clone is present one base from it, and per-base qualities are unavailable. Using the deep immunoSEQ assay, multiplex PCR amplified TCR CDR3 regions from genomic DNA. Extracted genomic DNA from each cell subset was spread evenly across all wells of several immunoSEQ 96-well plates, with each plate serving as a replicate. For sorted subsets, roughly 0.2 ug genomic DNA, equal to 25,000 to 35,000 T cell genomes, was loaded into each replicate PCR. Purified libraries were measured with a Qubit 3.0 fluorometer, size-checked on a Bioanalyzer 2100, and measured again with the KAPA Library Quantification kit. Every immunoSEQ 96-well plate was sequenced on a dedicated single-read 150-cycle Illumina NextSeq 550 flow cell. Processing in the source paper ran as follows. The immunoSEQ output contained only junctional sequences without quality scores, so filtering could not match that applied to full-length reads. Sequences were annotated with PyIR, a Python wrapper for IgBLAST v1.9, using IMGT germline references to assign V/J genes and CDR3. Any read was removed if the V/J assignment was weak (E-value above 1e-6), the CDR3 was missing, or the read contained stop codons, out-of-frame junctions, or ambiguous translated residues. V3J clonotypes were defined as sequences sharing an identical inferred V gene, J gene, and CDR3 amino acid sequence. Percentage overlap between repertoires was computed as shared unique clonotypes divided by the size of the smaller repertoire. Repertoire richness was assessed with RTK rarefaction, the Chao1 estimator, and Recon v2.1 estimates of unobserved clonotypes. For all TCRbeta clonotypes obtained by the gDNA method from several donors, generation probabilities were computed with OLGA. Drawn from immuneACCESS, this table holds only the in-frame rearrangements with V and J called that TCRdb kept. Clones are partly lost; checked studies trace under half to an unresolved V gene and leave the rest unexplained. That table supplies the V and J calls and clone size; D and trimming were determined from the DNA. Recorded for this sample are fewer than 2.5 million clones; roughly 93% of them occurred a single time. The biggest ten clones account for roughly 0.36% of the sample.

Healthy HIV-negative adults with no recently reported acute infections or vaccinations were included as donors. All donors were Caucasian adults living in Nashville, Tennessee, USA. Magnetic negative selection was used to enrich CD4+ T cells, after which naive cells were positively selected on CD45RA and the negative fraction became the memory subset. After blood collection by leukapheresis, PBMCs were isolated using Ficoll-Histopaque density gradient centrifugation and then cryopreserved in the vapor phase of liquid nitrogen. Analytical flow cytometry was used to check the purity and quantity of each magnetically sorted T cell population. From each sorted fraction, genomic DNA was isolated and quantified by UV absorbance on a Nanodrop 2000c. Including cysteine and phenylalanine, the CDR3 has 14 amino acids. Only the CDR3 DNA is retained, 42 bases long and in frame from the first base. Cut back by 2 bases and 4 bases, the V and J ends lie 13 bases apart. The germline V gene sets CDR1 to SGDLS and CDR2 to YYNGEE.

This receptor was taken from a man between 18 and 29 years old in good health. Some clones in this sample may be carry-over from other donors' samples. The chain employs TRBV9 and TRBJ2-7; no D gene call is confident. Specimen: naive CD4+ T cells from PBMCs. The cell subset or site label, as the study defines it: CD45RA+ positively selected. The sequenced DNA: TGTGCCAGCAGCGTCCGCACAACCTCTTACGAGCAGTACTTC. This yields the protein CASSVRTTSYEQYF.